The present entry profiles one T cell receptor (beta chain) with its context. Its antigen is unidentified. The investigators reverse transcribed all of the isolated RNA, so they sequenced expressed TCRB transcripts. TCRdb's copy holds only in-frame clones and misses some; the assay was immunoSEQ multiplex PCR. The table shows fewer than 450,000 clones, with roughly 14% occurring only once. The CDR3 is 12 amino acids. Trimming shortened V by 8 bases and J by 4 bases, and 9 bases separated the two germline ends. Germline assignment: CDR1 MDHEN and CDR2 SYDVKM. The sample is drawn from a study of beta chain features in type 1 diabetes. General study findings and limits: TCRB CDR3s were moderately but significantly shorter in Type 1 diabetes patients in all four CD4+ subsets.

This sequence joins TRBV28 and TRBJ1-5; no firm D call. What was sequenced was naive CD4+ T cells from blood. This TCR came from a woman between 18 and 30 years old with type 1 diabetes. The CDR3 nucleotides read TGTGCCAGCGAATCGGGGAATCAGCCCCAGCATTTT. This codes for CASESGNQPQHF.